One sample yielded the 9 T cell receptor beta chains listed below, sequenced in a study of blood T cell repertoires in COVID-19. TCRdb's copy holds only in-frame clones and misses some; the assay was immunoSEQ multiplex PCR. The data contain 200,000 to 250,000 clones, roughly 88% of them seen just once; the ten biggest clones take up around 3.6%. Sample: PBMCs or T cells enriched from blood (not recorded which). The receptors originated from a woman aged 25 to 39 who had been exposed to COVID-19.

This chain uses TRBV11-2 with TRBJ2-3; 12 nucleotides line up with TRBD2. Germline trimming cut 5 bases from V and 4 bases from J; bases unmatched to any gene: 13. This CDR3 spans 18 amino acids. In germline, CDR1 is SGHAT, CDR2 FQNNGV. CDR3 nucleotides: TGTGCCAGCAGCCCCGGACTAGCGGGGCCGCGTACCCCAGATACGCAGTATTTT. This sequence encodes CASSPGLAGPRTPDTQYF.

J is TRBJ2-3 and V is TRBV18, with 8 bases matching TRBD2. V lost 7 bases to trimming and J lost 3 bases; unmatched junction nucleotides: 6. Germline V gene sequence: CDR1 KGHSH, CDR2 LQKENI. This CDR3 contains 14 residues. CDR3 residues: CASWERERTDTQYF. The DNA for the CDR3 is TGTGCCAGCTGGGAGCGGGAGAGGACAGATACGCAGTATTTT. The variable domain in full, with the rest retrieved from reference TRBV18 and TRBJ2-3, is NAGVMQNPRHLVRRRGQEARLRCSPMKGHSHVYWYRQLPEEGLKFMVYLQKENIIDESGMPKERFSAEFPKEGPSILRIQQVVRGDSAAYFCASWERERTDTQYFGPGTRLTVL.

This clone was detected only once. Here the CDR3 DNA reads TGTGCCAGCAGTACTGGAGCAGGGTCCTCTGGAAACACCATATATTTT. It yields the protein CASSTGAGSSGNTIYF. The rearrangement links TRBV3-1 (or the pseudogene TRBV3-2) to TRBJ1-3, with TRBD1 as a possible D gene (5 bases). Germline V gene data show CDR1 as LGHDT and CDR2 as YNNKEL (reference sequence). This CDR3 region has 16 residues. Trimming shortened V by 6 bases and J by 0 bases, and 15 bases separated the two germline ends.

A few counts support this clone. The V call is TRBV4-2, the J call TRBJ2-7; D is possibly TRBD2 (5 bases). This CDR3 spans 12 amino acids. Germline assignment: CDR1 LGHNA and CDR2 YNFKEQ. The germline V and J ends were trimmed by 6 bases and 3 bases, with 9 bases remaining between them. The CDR3 is CASSRGSYEQYF. CDR3 sequence (DNA): TGTGCCAGCAGTCGTGGGAGCTACGAGCAGTACTTC.

This clone was recorded only once. The chain combines TRBV9 with TRBJ2-3; D perhaps matches TRBD1 (7 bases). The germline CDR1 and CDR2 sequences are SGDLS and YYNGEE. The CDR3 consists of 16 residues. V was pared by 4 bases and J by 1 base, with 16 bases between. The CDR3 sequence is CASSPRQGEGTDTQYF. CDR3 coding DNA: TGTGCCAGCAGCCCTCGTCAGGGGGAGGGCACAGATACGCAGTATTTT. The variable domain in full, with the rest retrieved from reference TRBV9 and TRBJ2-3, is DSGVTQTPKHLITATGQRVTLRCSPRSGDLSVYWYQQSLDQGLQFLIQYYNGEERAKGNILERFSAQQFPDLHSELNLSSLELGDSALYFCASSPRQGEGTDTQYFGPGTRLTVL.

CDR3 sequence: CASSLPKGGASTEAFF. The DNA of the CDR3 is TGTGCCAGCAGTTTACCCAAAGGGGGGGCGAGCACTGAAGCTTTCTTT. The chain carries TRBV28 and TRBJ1-1; possible D gene TRBD1, 6 bases. V lost 2 bases to trimming and J lost 4 bases, with 17 bases between them. The CDR3 covers 16 residues. Germline V CDR1 and CDR2: MDHEN, SYDVKM.

There are a few counts of this clone. The chain has TRBV2 and TRBJ2-2; 9 nucleotides agree with TRBD2. Germline CDR1 and CDR2: SNHLY and FYNNEI. Trimming at V came to 3 bases and at J to 3 bases, leaving 11 bases not matched to a gene. This CDR3 spans 18 amino acids. The CDR3 reads CASSERTSASSYTGELFF. The CDR3 DNA sequence: TGTGCCAGCAGTGAGAGGACTAGCGCCAGTAGTTACACCGGGGAGCTGTTTTTT.

The gene calls are TRBV19 and TRBJ1-5, with D possibly matching TRBD1 (6 bases). V shed 5 bases and J shed 2 bases, with 13 bases lying between them. The CDR3 totals 15 residues. The germline gives CDR1 LNHDA, CDR2 SQIVND (reference sequence). The CDR3 loop reads CASSPPRQGNQPQHF. CDR3 nucleotide sequence: TGTGCCAGTAGTCCCCCGCGACAGGGCAATCAGCCCCAGCATTTT.

This sequence joins TRBV19 and TRBJ1-5; tentative D call: TRBD1 (6 bases). The CDR3 is 15 residues long. The germline CDR1 and CDR2 sequences are LNHDA and SQIVND (reference sequence). V shed 3 bases and J shed 3 bases, with 12 bases lying between them. CDR3 amino acids: CASSIAGVANQPQHF. CDR3 nucleotide sequence: TGTGCCAGTAGTATTGCAGGGGTCGCCAATCAGCCCCAGCATTTT. Drawing the rest from reference TRBV19 and TRBJ1-5, the complete variable domain is DGGITQSPKYLFRKEGQNVTLSCEQNLNHDAMYWYRQDPGQGLRLIYYSQIVNDFQKGDIAEGYSVSREKKESFPLTVTSAQKNPTAFYLCASSIAGVANQPQHFGDGTRLSIL.